This TCR beta chain was profiled in a study of blood T cell repertoires in COVID-19. Study-wide background: Both acute and convalescent COVID-19 samples were obtained from the United States, Italy and Spain. PBMCs, B-cell-depleted T cells, or T cells were the source of the cDNA or gDNA that made up the material.

Germline CDR1 MGHRA, CDR2 YSYEKL. The CDR3 contains 15 residues. Unmatched junction bases numbered 7, after V lost 4 bases and J lost 3 bases. Original processing notes: Counts of nucleated cells, estimated from reference gene primer amplification, were obtained. The assay was immunoSEQ multiplex PCR, and TCRdb's table has in-frame clones only and misses some. The D gene and trimming were derived from the DNA, and the V and J assignments and clone size from that table. The sample includes roughly 50,000 clones, roughly nine tenths of them seen just once. The receptor comes from a human donor with active COVID-19. The donor label of this sample is uncertain. Sequenced material: peripheral blood. The J gene is TRBJ1-1, the V gene TRBV4-1; 8 nucleotides match TRBD1. The CDR3 loop reads CASSLRTGRDTEAFF. CDR3 nucleotides: TGCGCCAGCAGCCTGAGGACAGGGCGGGACACTGAAGCTTTCTTT.